This passage covers 12 T cell receptor beta chains from one sample sequenced in a study of CD8+CD57+ T cells in acquired aplastic anemia. CD8+CD57+ cell expansion had been shown by flow cytometry in patients chosen for sequencing. The TCR beta profiling, which covered VDJ combination and CDR3 sequence, was carried out using genomic DNA as the template. From the reads, TCRdb called clonotypes with MiXCR, one entry per CDR3 protein. The sample lists over 150,000 distinct CDR3 sequences; nearly 65% were seen once. The sequenced sample was sorted CD4+, CD8+, or CD8+CD57+ T cells (not recorded which) from PBMCs. Receptor source: a human donor with aplastic anemia.

The chain couples TRBV5-4 to TRBJ1-5; D is unclear. CDR1 and CDR2 (germline): SGHNT, YYREEE (reference sequence). V lost 2 bases and J lost 5, with 17 bases in between. The CDR3 sequence is 16 residues long. CDR3 in DNA: TGTGCCAGCAGCTTAGCGCTCTCATTTCGTCATCAGCCCCAGCATTTT. It codes for CASSLALSFRHQPQHF.

J is TRBJ2-2 and V is TRBV7-3; the D is unclear. Trimming left V 4 bases short and J 9 bases short, with 9 bases between. The length of the CDR3 is 12 residues. Germline V gene lookup returns CDR1 SGHTA and CDR2 FQGTGA. In nucleotides, the CDR3 is TGTGCCAGCAGCTCCTCGCGGCGGGAGCTGTTTTTT. This sequence encodes CASSSSRRELFF.

The V gene is TRBV2, the J gene TRBJ2-7; the match to TRBD1 covers 10 bases. The CDR3 has 14 residues. The germline V gene has CDR1 SNHLY and CDR2 FYNNEI. V was clipped by 4 bases and J by 4 bases; unmatched bases: 4. The CDR3 DNA reads as TGTGCCAGCAGTGCAAGACAGGGGGCGTACGAGCAGTACTTC. Protein: CASSARQGAYEQYF.

This clonotype was detected many times. The V call is TRBV4-1, the J call TRBJ1-6; unclear D gene. V was pared by 4 bases and J by 7 bases, with 8 bases between. The CDR3 has 13 residues. The germline gives CDR1 MGHRA, CDR2 YSYEKL. CDR3 sequence reads: CASSRKTNSPLHF. CDR3 nucleotide sequence: TGCGCCAGCAGCCGAAAAACCAATTCACCCCTCCACTTT.

The chain is built from TRBV2 and TRBJ1-4; D remains ambiguous. The CDR3 totals 13 residues. CDR1 and CDR2 from the germline V gene are SNHLY and FYNNEI. Trimming pared 8 bases from V and 5 bases from J, leaving 12 bases between. The CDR3 loop reads CASSDTYNEKLFF. In nucleotides, the CDR3 is TGTGCCAGCTCCGATACCTACAATGAAAAACTGTTTTTT.

V usage is TRBV24-1 and J usage is TRBJ2-7; 9 nucleotides agree with TRBD2. The CDR3 runs to 16 residues. The J segment lost 2 bases and the V segment lost 3 bases, leaving 7 bases of the junction unmatched. Looked up from germline, CDR1 is KGHDR and CDR2 is SFDVKD. CDR3 region: CATSDIGREGAYEQYF. The CDR3 region has the DNA TGTGCCACCAGTGATATTGGGCGGGAGGGTGCCTACGAGCAGTACTTC.

The V gene is TRBV7-2, the J gene TRBJ2-2; TRBD2 agrees at 10 bases. The CDR3 spans 16 residues. Germline V lookup: CDR1 SGHTA, CDR2 FQGNSA. Trimming cost V 4 bases and J 4 bases; bases outside gene matches: 6. The CDR3 DNA reads as TGTGCCAGCAGCTCTAGCGGGGGCCGGGGCACCGGGGAGCTGTTTTTT. Translating gives CASSSSGGRGTGELFF.

This clonotype came up many times. This rearrangement joins TRBV9 to TRBJ1-2, with D possibly TRBD1 on 6 matching bases. The CDR3 contains 12 residues. V was trimmed by 3 bases and J by 7 bases, leaving 10 bases between them. The germline V gene encodes CDR1 SGDLS and CDR2 YYNGEE. CDR3 residues: CASSAGVGGYTF. DNA of the CDR3: TGTGCCAGCAGCGCAGGGGTCGGTGGCTACACCTTC.

This chain connects TRBV6-6 to TRBJ2-3; D gene ambiguous. CDR1 MNHNY and CDR2 SVGAGI come from the germline V gene (reference sequence). V was clipped by 2 bases and J by 0 bases, with 9 bases between them. The CDR3 consists of 15 residues. The CDR3 DNA sequence: TGTGCCAGCAGTTACGATTCGGGTAGCACAGATACGCAGTATTTT. It encodes CASSYDSGSTDTQYF.

The chain couples TRBV4-3 to TRBJ2-7; the match to TRBD1 covers 7 bases. The CDR3 is made up of 15 amino acids. V dropped 0 bases and J dropped 0; count of bases not matched to a gene: 2. Looked up from germline, CDR1 is LGHNA and CDR2 is YSLEER. CDR3 region: CASSQDWTGSYEQYF. The CDR3 nucleotides are TGCGCCAGCAGCCAAGATTGGACAGGCTCCTACGAGCAGTACTTC.

This clonotype occurred many times. The CDR3 protein is CASSIRYYGYTF. CDR3 sequence (DNA): TGTGCCAGTAGTATTCGTTACTATGGCTACACCTTC. The chain has TRBV19 and TRBJ1-2; unclear D gene. Germline loops: CDR1 LNHDA, CDR2 SQIVND (reference sequence). The CDR3 extends over 12 amino acids. Between the trimmed V and J ends, which lost 3 bases and 3 bases, there was a span of 5 bases.

The J gene is TRBJ1-1, the V gene TRBV24-1; TRBD1 matches 7 bases. V lost 5 bases, J lost 8 bases, and 7 bases stayed unmatched. The CDR3 sequence is 13 residues long. Germline CDR1 and CDR2: KGHDR and SFDVKD. In DNA, the CDR3 is TGTGCCACCAGTGGTCTTCCGGGACAGGAAGCTTTCTTT. Its protein product is CATSGLPGQEAFF.